This TCR beta chain was recorded in a study of identical twins. TCRdb fed the 5' RACE reads into MiXCR, producing one record per CDR3 protein. Among some 460,000 distinct CDR3 sequences listed, 14% were seen once. The CDR3 runs 15 residues. The V end was cut by 5 bases, the J end by 0 bases, with 11 bases between. Germline CDR1 MNHEY, CDR2 SVGEGT. The same data also went into a second study, on yellow fever vaccine responses in identical twins.

The sequence derives from a young woman in good health. Material for sequencing was CD4+ T cells sorted from blood. The V gene is TRBV6-2 or TRBV6-3, the J gene TRBJ2-1; maybe TRBD1 (5 bases). The DNA of the CDR3 is TGTGCCAGCAGTCCCGACAGTTTCTCCTACAATGAGCAGTTCTTC. Amino acids: CASSPDSFSYNEQFF.